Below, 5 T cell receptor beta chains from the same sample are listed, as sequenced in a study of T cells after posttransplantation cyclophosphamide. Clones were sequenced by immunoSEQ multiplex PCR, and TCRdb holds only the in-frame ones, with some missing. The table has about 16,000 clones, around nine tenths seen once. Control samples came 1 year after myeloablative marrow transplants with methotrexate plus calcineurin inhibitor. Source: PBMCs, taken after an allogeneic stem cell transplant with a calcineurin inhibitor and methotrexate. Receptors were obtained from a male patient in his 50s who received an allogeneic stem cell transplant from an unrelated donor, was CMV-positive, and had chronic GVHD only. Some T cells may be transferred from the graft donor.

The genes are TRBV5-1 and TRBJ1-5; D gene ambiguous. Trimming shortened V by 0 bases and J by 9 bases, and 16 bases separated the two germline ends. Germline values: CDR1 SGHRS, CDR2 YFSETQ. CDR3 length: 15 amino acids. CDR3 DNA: TGCGCCAGCAGCTTGGGGGGTTCTGAAGGAGGGCCCCAGCATTTT. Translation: CASSLGGSEGGPQHF. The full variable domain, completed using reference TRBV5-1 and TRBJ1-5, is KAGVTQTPRYLIKTRGQQVTLSCSPISGHRSVSWYQQTPGQGLQFLFEYFSETQRNKGNFPGRFSGRQFSNSRSEMNVSTLELGDSALYLCASSLGGSEGGPQHFGDGTRLSIL.

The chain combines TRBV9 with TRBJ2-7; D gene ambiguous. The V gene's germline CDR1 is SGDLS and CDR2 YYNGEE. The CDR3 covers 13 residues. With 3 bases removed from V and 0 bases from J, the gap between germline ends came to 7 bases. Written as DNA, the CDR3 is TGTGCCAGCAGCGCCCCCCGCTCCTACGAGCAGTACTTC. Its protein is CASSAPRSYEQYF.

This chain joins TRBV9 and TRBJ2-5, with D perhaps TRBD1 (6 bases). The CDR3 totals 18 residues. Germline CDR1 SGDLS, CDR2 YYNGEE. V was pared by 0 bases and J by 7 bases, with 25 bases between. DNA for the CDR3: TGTGCCAGCAGCGTAGAAGGGGATCCGGGACATCCCCTGGGGACCCAGTACTTC. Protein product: CASSVEGDPGHPLGTQYF.

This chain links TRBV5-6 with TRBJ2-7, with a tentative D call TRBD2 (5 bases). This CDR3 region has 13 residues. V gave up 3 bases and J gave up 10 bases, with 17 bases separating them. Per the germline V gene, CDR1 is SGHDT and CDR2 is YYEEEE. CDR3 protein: CASSSSTGRTQYF. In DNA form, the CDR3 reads TGTGCCAGCAGCTCATCGACTGGGAGAACCCAGTACTTC.

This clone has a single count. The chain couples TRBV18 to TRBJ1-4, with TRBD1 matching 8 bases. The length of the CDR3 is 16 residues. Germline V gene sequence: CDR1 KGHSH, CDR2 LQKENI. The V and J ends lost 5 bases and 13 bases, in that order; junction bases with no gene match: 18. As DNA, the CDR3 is TGTGCCAGCTCAACATGGGACAGGCTTACAGAGGCCGGACTGTTTTTT. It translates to CASSTWDRLTEAGLFF.